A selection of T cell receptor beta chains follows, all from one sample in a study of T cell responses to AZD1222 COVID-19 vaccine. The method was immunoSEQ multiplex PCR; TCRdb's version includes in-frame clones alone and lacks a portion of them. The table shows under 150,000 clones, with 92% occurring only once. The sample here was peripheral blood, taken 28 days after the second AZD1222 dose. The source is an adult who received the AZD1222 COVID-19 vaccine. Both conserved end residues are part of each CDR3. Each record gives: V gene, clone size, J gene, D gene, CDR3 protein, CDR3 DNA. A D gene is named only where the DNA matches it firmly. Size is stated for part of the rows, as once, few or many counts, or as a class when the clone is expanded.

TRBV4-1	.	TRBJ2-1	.	CASSQSGLLRDNEQFF	TGCGCCAGCAGCCAATCTGGACTGCTCAGAGACAATGAGCAGTTCTTC
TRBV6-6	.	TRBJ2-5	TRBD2	CASSFPAAGEETQYF	TGTGCCAGCAGCTTCCCGGCCGCGGGAGAGGAGACCCAGTACTTC
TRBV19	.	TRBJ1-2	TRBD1	CASSIGWRTGTNYGYTF	TGTGCCAGTAGTATAGGGTGGAGGACAGGGACCAACTATGGCTACACCTTC
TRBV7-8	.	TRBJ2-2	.	CASSSGHPGGTGELFF	TGTGCCAGCAGCTCGGGACACCCCGGAGGGACCGGGGAGCTGTTTTTT
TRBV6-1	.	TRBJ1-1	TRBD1	CASSEYPKGTGPMNTEAFF	TGTGCCAGCAGTGAATACCCCAAGGGGACAGGTCCAATGAACACTGAAGCTTTCTTT
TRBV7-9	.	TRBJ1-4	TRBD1	CASSINEGQGNEKLFF	TGTGCCAGCAGCATTAACGAGGGACAGGGGAATGAAAAACTGTTTTTT
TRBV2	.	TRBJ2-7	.	CASRTDYSYEQYF	TGTGCCAGCAGGACGGACTACTCCTACGAGCAGTACTTC
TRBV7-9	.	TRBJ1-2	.	CASSPGGGSYGYTF	TGTGCCAGCAGCCCCGGAGGGGGTTCCTATGGCTACACCTTC
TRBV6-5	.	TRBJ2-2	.	CASSYKVEAGELFF	TGTGCCAGCAGTTACAAGGTAGAGGCCGGGGAGCTGTTTTTT
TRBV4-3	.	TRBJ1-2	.	CASSQDIAGTYYGYTF	TGCGCCAGCAGCCAAGATATTGCAGGGACCTATTATGGCTACACCTTC
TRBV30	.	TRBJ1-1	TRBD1	CAWRVGGGIPEAFF	TGTGCCTGGAGGGTAGGGGGCGGAATTCCTGAAGCTTTCTTT
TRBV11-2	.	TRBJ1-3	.	CASSLRPASGNTIYF	TGTGCCAGCAGCTTAAGGCCAGCTTCTGGAAACACCATATATTTT
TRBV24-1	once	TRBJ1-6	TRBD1	CATSVQKDRGNSPLHF	TGTGCCACCAGTGTCCAAAAGGACAGGGGTAATTCACCCCTCCACTTT
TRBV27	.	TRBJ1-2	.	CASTDLGGGSGYTF	TGTGCCAGCACCGACTTAGGAGGGGGGTCAGGCTACACCTTC
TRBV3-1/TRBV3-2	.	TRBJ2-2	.	CASTRGAGELFF	TGTGCCAGCACCAGGGGTGCCGGGGAGCTGTTTTTT
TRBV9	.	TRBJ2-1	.	CASSWDGLSYNEQFF	TGTGCCAGCAGCTGGGACGGACTCTCCTACAATGAGCAGTTCTTC
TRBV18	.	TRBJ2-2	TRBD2	CASSPWGLVNTGELFF	TGTGCCAGCTCACCCTGGGGACTAGTCAACACCGGGGAGCTGTTTTTT
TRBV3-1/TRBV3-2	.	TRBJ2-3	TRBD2	CASSDTSGRAHRTDTQYF	TGTGCCAGCAGCGATACTAGCGGGAGGGCCCACAGAACAGATACGCAGTATTTT
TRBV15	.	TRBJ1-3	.	CATSRDGGPGNTIYF	TGTGCCACCAGCAGAGACGGGGGCCCTGGAAACACCATATATTTT
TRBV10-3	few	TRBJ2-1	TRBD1	CAISGQGASNEQFF	TGTGCCATCAGTGGACAGGGGGCTTCTAATGAGCAGTTCTTC
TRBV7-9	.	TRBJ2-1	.	CASSLDGVSYNEQFF	TGTGCCAGCAGCTTAGACGGGGTATCCTACAATGAGCAGTTCTTC
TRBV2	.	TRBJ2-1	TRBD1	CASLPGQGPNNEQFF	TGTGCCAGCCTACCGGGACAGGGTCCTAACAATGAGCAGTTCTTC
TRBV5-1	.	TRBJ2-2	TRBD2	CASSLGGRTNTGELFF	TGCGCCAGCAGCTTGGGCGGGAGGACGAACACCGGGGAGCTGTTTTTT
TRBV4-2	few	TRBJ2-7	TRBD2	CASSRASGLPYEQYF	TGTGCCAGCAGCCGCGCTAGCGGGCTGCCCTACGAGCAGTACTTC
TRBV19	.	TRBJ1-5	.	CASSISQENQPQHF	TGTGCCAGTAGTATAAGTCAAGAAAATCAGCCCCAGCATTTT
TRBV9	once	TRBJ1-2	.	CASSGYSLDYTF	TGTGCCAGCAGCGGATACAGTCTAGACTACACCTTC
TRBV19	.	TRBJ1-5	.	CASEQGNQPQHF	TGTGCCAGCGAACAGGGTAATCAGCCCCAGCATTTT
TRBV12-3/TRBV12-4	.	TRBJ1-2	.	CASSTTVGEGYTF	TGTGCCAGCAGTACGACAGTAGGAGAGGGCTACACCTTC
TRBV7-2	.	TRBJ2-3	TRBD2	CATTRSGLAGGGATDTQYF	TGTGCCACCACCCGATCAGGGCTAGCGGGAGGCGGGGCGACAGATACGCAGTATTTT
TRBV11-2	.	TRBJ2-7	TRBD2	CASSRGLAGGPGEQYF	TGTGCCAGCAGCCGGGGACTAGCGGGAGGGCCGGGGGAGCAGTACTTC
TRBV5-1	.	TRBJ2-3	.	CASSFAEADTQYF	TGCGCCAGCAGCTTCGCAGAAGCAGATACGCAGTATTTT
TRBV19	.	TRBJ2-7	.	CASSTSGRNEQYF	TGTGCCAGTAGTACATCTGGGAGAAACGAGCAGTACTTC
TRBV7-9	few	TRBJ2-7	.	CASSPGVPYEQYF	TGTGCCAGCAGCCCAGGGGTCCCCTACGAGCAGTACTTC
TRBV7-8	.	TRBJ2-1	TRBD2	CASSFSTSGRSPSNEQFF	TGTGCCAGCAGCTTCTCGACTAGCGGGAGGTCCCCAAGCAATGAGCAGTTCTTC
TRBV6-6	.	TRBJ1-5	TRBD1	CASSPRDSHQPQHF	TGTGCCAGCAGTCCCCGGGACAGTCATCAGCCCCAGCATTTT
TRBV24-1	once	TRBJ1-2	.	CATSKGTGNGYTF	TGTGCCACCAGCAAGGGTACAGGGAATGGCTACACCTTC
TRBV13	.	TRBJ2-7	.	CASSFTGAGEYEQYF	TGTGCCAGCAGCTTCACGGGAGCCGGAGAGTACGAGCAGTACTTC
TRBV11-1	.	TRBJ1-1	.	CASSFVRTEAFF	TGTGCCAGCAGCTTCGTCAGGACTGAAGCTTTCTTT
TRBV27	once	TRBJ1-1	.	CASSFWAPGRMAEAFF	TGTGCCAGCAGTTTTTGGGCCCCGGGGAGGATGGCTGAAGCTTTCTTT
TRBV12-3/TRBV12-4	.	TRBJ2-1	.	CASSPRLGEQFF	TGTGCCAGCAGCCCCAGGTTGGGTGAGCAGTTCTTC
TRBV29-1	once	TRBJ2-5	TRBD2	CSARRLAGVWETQYF	TGCAGCGCCCGTAGATTAGCGGGAGTTTGGGAGACCCAGTACTTC
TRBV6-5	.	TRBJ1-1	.	CASSGYQGTEAFF	TGTGCCAGTTCAGGCTACCAGGGGACTGAAGCTTTCTTT
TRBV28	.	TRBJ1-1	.	CASSSDVTEAFF	TGTGCCAGCAGCTCGGATGTCACTGAAGCTTTCTTT
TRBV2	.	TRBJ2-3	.	CASSEWLRTDSTDTQYF	TGTGCCAGCAGTGAATGGTTAAGGACAGACAGCACAGATACGCAGTATTTT
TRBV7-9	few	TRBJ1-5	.	CASSPIAGGNQPQHF	TGTGCCAGCAGCCCTATTGCCGGGGGTAATCAGCCCCAGCATTTT
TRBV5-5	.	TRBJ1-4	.	CASSFAGTRKELFF	TGTGCCAGCAGCTTTGCCGGGACGAGGAAAGAACTGTTTTTT
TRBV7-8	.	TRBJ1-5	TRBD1	CASSLRRTGVNQPQHF	TGTGCCAGCAGCTTACGAAGGACAGGGGTAAATCAGCCCCAGCATTTT
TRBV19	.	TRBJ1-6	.	CASSGTAGQHNSPLHF	TGTGCCAGTAGTGGGACGGCCGGACAGCATAATTCACCCCTCCACTTT
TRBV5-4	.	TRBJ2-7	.	CASSLRDQSSEQYF	TGTGCCAGCAGCTTAAGGGACCAATCCTCCGAGCAGTACTTC
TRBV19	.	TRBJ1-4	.	CASSIEGNEKLFF	TGTGCCAGTAGTATTGAGGGAAATGAAAAACTGTTTTTT
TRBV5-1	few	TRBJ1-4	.	CASSLDGEKLFF	TGCGCCAGCAGCTTGGATGGCGAAAAACTGTTTTTT
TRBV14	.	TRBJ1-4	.	CASSQRTGWIATNEKLFF	TGTGCCAGCAGCCAACGTACAGGGTGGATTGCAACTAATGAAAAACTGTTTTTT
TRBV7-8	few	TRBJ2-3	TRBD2	CASSSKRREGTDTQYF	TGTGCCAGCAGCTCCAAGCGGCGGGAGGGCACAGATACGCAGTATTTT
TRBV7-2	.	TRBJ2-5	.	CASSLGQREVLPWEETQYF	TGTGCCAGCAGCTTAGGACAGAGGGAGGTTCTACCCTGGGAAGAGACCCAGTACTTC
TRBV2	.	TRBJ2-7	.	CASSRSSYEQYF	TGTGCCAGCAGTCGGTCGAGTTACGAGCAGTACTTC